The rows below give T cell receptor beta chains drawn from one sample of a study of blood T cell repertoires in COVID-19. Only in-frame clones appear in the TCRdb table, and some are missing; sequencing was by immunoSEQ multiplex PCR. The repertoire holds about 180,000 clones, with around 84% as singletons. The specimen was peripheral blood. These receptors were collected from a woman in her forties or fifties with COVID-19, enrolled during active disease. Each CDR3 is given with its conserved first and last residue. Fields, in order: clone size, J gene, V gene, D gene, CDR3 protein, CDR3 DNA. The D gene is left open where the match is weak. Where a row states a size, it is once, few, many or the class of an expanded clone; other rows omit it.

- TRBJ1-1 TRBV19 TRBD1 CASSIGDRQYTEAFF TGTGCCAGTAGTATTGGGGACAGGCAGTACACTGAAGCTTTCTTT
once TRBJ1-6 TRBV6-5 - CASSYSGGNSPLHF TGTGCCAGCAGTTACTCGGGGGGGAATTCACCCCTCCACTTT
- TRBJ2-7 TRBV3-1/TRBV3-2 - CASSQRSEQYF TGTGCCAGCAGCCAACGTTCCGAGCAGTACTTC
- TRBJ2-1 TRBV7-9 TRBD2 CASSLEAGGANEQFF TGTGCCAGCAGCTTAGAGGCCGGGGGGGCAAATGAGCAGTTCTTC
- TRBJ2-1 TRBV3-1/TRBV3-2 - CASSVNRGYEQFF TGTGCCAGCAGCGTCAATAGGGGTTATGAGCAGTTCTTC
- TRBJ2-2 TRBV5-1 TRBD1 CASSLGTDNTGELFF TGCGCCAGCAGCTTAGGGACAGATAACACCGGGGAGCTGTTTTTT
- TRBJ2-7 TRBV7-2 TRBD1 CASSSRERTGSYEQYF TGTGCCAGCAGCTCCAGAGAACGGACAGGGAGCTACGAGCAGTACTTC
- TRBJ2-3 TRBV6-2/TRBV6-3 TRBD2 CASSEASGGPADTQYF TGTGCCAGCAGCGAAGCTAGCGGGGGGCCCGCAGATACGCAGTATTTT
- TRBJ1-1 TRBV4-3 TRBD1 CASSLNQGANTEAFF TGCGCCAGCAGCCTGAACCAGGGGGCGAACACTGAAGCTTTCTTT
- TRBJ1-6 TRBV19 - CASRTPAQGTTWESPLHF TGTGCCAGTAGGACCCCGGCGCAGGGGACAACCTGGGAGTCACCCCTCCACTTT
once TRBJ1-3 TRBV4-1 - CASSLQRQSSGNTIYF TGCGCCAGCAGCCTACAAAGACAGAGCTCTGGAAACACCATATATTTT
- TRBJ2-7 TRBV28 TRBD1 CASTQTGAPYEQYF TGTGCCAGCACCCAAACAGGGGCGCCCTACGAGCAGTACTTC
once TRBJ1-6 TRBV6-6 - CASREFHNSPLHF TGTGCCAGCCGAGAATTCCATAATTCACCCCTCCACTTT
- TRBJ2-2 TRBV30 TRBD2 CAWSYSGGWGNTGELFF TGTGCCTGGAGTTATAGCGGGGGTTGGGGGAACACCGGGGAGCTGTTTTTT
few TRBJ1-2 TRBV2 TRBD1 CASTGTGSNYGYTF TGTGCCAGCACCGGGACAGGGTCTAACTATGGCTACACCTTC
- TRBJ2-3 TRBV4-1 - CASSQDWRGGRTDTQYF TGCGCCAGCAGCCAAGATTGGAGGGGGGGCCGCACAGATACGCAGTATTTT
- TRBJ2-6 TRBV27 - CASNKTETNVLTF TGTGCCAGCAATAAAACAGAGACCAACGTCCTGACTTTC
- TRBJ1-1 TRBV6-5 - CASRRDILNTEAFF TGTGCCAGCAGACGGGACATTCTGAACACTGAAGCTTTCTTT
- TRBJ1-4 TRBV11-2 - CASSIIRGLNEKLFF TGTGCCAGCAGCATAATACGAGGGCTTAATGAAAAACTGTTTTTT
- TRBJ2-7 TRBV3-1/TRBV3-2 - CASSQPGDLYEQYF TGTGCCAGCAGCCAGCCAGGGGATCTCTACGAGCAGTACTTC
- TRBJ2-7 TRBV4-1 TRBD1 CASSRGTGVSYEQYF TGCGCCAGCAGCCGCGGGACAGGGGTCTCCTACGAGCAGTACTTC